Included here is one T cell receptor (beta chain) sequence, with context. Unstimulated naive, memory, effector memory and TEMRA subsets from a few donor pairs were sequenced. CDR3 size: 12 residues. The germline V and J ends were trimmed by 5 bases and 5 bases, with 9 bases remaining between them. The germline V gene encodes CDR1 SEHNR and CDR2 FQNEAQ (reference sequence). These data are taken from a study of siplizumab effects on memory and regulatory T cells. The method was immunoSEQ multiplex PCR; TCRdb's version includes in-frame clones alone and lacks a portion of them. The sample shows about 63,000 clones, around four fifths of them seen only once.

Sequencing was performed on memory CD4+ T cells sorted from blood. This TCR came from a human donor in good health. The gene calls are TRBV7-9 and TRBJ1-2; TRBD1 might be the D (5 bases). The CDR3 DNA reads TGTGCCAGCAGCGCGGGACCTTATGGCTACACCTTC. Its translation: CASSAGPYGYTF.